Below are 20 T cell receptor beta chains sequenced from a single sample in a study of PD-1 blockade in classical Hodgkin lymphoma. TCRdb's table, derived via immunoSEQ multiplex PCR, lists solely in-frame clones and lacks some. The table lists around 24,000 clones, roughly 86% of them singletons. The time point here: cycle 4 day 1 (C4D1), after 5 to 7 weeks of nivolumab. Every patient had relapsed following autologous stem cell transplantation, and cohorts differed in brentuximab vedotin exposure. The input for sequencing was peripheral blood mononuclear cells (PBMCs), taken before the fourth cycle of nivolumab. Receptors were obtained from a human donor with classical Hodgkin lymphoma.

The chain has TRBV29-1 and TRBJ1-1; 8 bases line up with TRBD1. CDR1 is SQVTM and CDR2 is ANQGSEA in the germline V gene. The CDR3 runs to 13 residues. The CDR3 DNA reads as TGCAGTGTGAACAGGGGGGATTTCACTGAAGCTTTCTTT. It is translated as CSVNRGDFTEAFF.

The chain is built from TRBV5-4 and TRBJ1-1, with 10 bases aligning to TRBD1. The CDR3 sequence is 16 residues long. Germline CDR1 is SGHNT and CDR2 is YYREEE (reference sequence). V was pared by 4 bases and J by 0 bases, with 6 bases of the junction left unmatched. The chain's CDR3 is CASSLRTGGMNTEAFF. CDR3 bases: TGTGCCAGCAGCCTGCGGACAGGGGGTATGAACACTGAAGCTTTCTTT.

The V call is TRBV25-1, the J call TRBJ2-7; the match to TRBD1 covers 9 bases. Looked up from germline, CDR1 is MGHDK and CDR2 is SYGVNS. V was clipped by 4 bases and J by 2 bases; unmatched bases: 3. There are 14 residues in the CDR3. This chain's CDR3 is CASSGTGVTYEQYF. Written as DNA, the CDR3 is TGTGCCAGCAGTGGGACAGGGGTTACCTACGAGCAGTACTTC.

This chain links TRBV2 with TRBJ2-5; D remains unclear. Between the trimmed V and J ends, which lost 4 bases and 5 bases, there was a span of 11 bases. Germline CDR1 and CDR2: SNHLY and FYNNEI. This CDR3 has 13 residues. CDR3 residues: CASSGRVEETQYF. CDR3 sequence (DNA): TGTGCCAGCAGTGGTAGGGTAGAGGAGACCCAGTACTTC.

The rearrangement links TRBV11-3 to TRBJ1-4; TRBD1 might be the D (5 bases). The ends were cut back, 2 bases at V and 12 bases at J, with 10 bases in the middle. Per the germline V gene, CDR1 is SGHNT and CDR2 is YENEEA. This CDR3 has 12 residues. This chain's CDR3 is CASSLPVGQLFF. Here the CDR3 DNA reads TGTGCCAGCAGCTTACCAGTGGGACAACTGTTTTTT.

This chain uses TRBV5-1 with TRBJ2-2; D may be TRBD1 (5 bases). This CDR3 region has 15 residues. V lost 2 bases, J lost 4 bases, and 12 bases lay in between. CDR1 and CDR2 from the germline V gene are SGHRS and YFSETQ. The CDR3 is CASSLLGQLTGELFF. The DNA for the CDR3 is TGCGCCAGCAGCTTACTCGGACAACTCACCGGGGAGCTGTTTTTT. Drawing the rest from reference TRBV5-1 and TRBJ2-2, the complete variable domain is KAGVTQTPRYLIKTRGQQVTLSCSPISGHRSVSWYQQTPGQGLQFLFEYFSETQRNKGNFPGRFSGRQFSNSRSEMNVSTLELGDSALYLCASSLLGQLTGELFFGEGSRLTVL.

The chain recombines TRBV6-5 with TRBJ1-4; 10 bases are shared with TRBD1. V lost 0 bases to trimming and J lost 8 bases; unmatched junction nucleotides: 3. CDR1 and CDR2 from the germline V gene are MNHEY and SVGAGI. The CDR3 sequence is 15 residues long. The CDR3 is CASSYSGTGDEKLFF. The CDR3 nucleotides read TGTGCCAGCAGTTACTCCGGGACAGGGGACGAAAAACTGTTTTTT.

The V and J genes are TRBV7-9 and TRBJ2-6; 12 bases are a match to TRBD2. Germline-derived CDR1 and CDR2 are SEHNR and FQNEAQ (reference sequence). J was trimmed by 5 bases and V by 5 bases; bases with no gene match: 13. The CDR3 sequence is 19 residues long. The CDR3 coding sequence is TGTGCCAGCAGCCCTGCGGGACTAGCGGGCCCCCTCAGGGCCAACGTCCTGACTTTC. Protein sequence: CASSPAGLAGPLRANVLTF.

CDR3 in DNA: TGCGCCAGCAGCTGGACAGCGCTTTCCACCACCGGAAGGAACACCGGGGAGCTGTTTTTT. It codes for CASSWTALSTTGRNTGELFF. The chain is built from TRBV5-1 and TRBJ2-2; tentative D call: TRBD1 (6 bases). The germline V and J ends were trimmed by 3 bases and 1 base, with 25 bases remaining between them. This CDR3 is 20 amino acids long. The germline V gene encodes CDR1 SGHRS and CDR2 YFSETQ. Drawing the rest from reference TRBV5-1 and TRBJ2-2, the complete variable domain is KAGVTQTPRYLIKTRGQQVTLSCSPISGHRSVSWYQQTPGQGLQFLFEYFSETQRNKGNFPGRFSGRQFSNSRSEMNVSTLELGDSALYLCASSWTALSTTGRNTGELFFGEGSRLTVL.

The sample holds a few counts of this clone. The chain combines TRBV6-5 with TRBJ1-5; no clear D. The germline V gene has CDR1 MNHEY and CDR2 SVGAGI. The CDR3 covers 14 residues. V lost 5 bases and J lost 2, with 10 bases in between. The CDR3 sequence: CASSPPAGNQPQHF. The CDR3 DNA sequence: TGTGCCAGCAGTCCACCGGCTGGCAATCAGCCCCAGCATTTT.

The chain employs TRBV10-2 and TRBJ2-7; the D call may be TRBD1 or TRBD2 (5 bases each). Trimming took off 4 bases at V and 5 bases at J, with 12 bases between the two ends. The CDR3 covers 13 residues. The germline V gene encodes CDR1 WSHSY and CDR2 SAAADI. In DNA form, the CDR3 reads TGCGCCAGCAGTGGTTCGAGGGACCACGAGCAGTACTTC. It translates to CASSGSRDHEQYF.

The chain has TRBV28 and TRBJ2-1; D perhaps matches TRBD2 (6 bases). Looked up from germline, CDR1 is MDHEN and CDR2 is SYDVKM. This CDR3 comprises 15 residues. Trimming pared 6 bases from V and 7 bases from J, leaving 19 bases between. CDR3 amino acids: CASSPLGRESNEQFF. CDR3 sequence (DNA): TGTGCCAGCAGCCCCCTTGGCCGGGAGTCGAATGAGCAGTTCTTC.

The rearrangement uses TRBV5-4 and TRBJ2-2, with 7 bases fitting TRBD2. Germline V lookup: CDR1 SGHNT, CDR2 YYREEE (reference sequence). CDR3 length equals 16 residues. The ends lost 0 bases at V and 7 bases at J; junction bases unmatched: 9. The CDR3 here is CASSLGGQAGVGELFF. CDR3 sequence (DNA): TGTGCCAGCAGCTTGGGTGGGCAGGCGGGGGTCGGGGAGCTGTTTTTT.

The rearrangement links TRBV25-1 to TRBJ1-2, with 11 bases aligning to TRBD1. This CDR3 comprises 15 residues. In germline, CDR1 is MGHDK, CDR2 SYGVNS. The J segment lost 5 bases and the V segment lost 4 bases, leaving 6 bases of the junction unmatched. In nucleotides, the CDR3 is TGTGCCAGCAGTGTTGGACAGGGGGCGATGTATGGCTACACCTTC. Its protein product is CASSVGQGAMYGYTF.

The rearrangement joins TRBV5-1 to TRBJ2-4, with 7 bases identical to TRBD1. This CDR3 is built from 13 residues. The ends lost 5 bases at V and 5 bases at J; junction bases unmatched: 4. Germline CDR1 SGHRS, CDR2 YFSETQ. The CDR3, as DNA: TGCGCCAGCAGGGCCGGGACAGAAAACATTCAGTACTTC. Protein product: CASRAGTENIQYF. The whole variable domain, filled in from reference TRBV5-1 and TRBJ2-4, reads KAGVTQTPRYLIKTRGQQVTLSCSPISGHRSVSWYQQTPGQGLQFLFEYFSETQRNKGNFPGRFSGRQFSNSRSEMNVSTLELGDSALYLCASRAGTENIQYFGAGTRLSVL.

For the CDR3, the DNA is TGCAGCGTTGAGGGCAATACCTACGAGCAGTACTTC. It codes for CSVEGNTYEQYF. The rearrangement links TRBV29-1 to TRBJ2-7; D is undetermined. From germline, CDR1 is SQVTM and CDR2 ANQGSEA. The V end was cut by 3 bases, the J end by 2 bases, with 8 bases between. The CDR3 covers 12 residues.

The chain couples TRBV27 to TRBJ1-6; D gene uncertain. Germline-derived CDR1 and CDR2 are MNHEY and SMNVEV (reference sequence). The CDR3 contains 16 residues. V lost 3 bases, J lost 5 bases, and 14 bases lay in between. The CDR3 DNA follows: TGTGCCAGCAGTTTGATTAGACGGTCCCATAATTCACCCCTCCACTTT. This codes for CASSLIRRSHNSPLHF.

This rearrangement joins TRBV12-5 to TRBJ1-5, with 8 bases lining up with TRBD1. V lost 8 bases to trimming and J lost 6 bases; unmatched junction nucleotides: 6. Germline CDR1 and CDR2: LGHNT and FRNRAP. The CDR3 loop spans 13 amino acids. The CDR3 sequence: CASRAGGTQPQHF. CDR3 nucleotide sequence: TGTGCTAGTAGGGCAGGGGGCACTCAGCCCCAGCATTTT.

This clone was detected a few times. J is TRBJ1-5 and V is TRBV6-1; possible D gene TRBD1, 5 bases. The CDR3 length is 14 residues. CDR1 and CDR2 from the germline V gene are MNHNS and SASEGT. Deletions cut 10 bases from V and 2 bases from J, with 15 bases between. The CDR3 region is CATSGGGGNQPQHF. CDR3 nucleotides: TGTGCCACCTCGGGGGGTGGAGGCAATCAGCCCCAGCATTTT.

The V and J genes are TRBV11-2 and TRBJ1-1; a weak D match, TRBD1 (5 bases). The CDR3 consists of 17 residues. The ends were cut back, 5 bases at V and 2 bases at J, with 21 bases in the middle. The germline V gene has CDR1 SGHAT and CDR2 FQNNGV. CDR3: CASSPVRGDRTNTEAFF. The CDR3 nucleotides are TGTGCCAGCAGCCCCGTGCGGGGCGACAGAACCAACACTGAAGCTTTCTTT.